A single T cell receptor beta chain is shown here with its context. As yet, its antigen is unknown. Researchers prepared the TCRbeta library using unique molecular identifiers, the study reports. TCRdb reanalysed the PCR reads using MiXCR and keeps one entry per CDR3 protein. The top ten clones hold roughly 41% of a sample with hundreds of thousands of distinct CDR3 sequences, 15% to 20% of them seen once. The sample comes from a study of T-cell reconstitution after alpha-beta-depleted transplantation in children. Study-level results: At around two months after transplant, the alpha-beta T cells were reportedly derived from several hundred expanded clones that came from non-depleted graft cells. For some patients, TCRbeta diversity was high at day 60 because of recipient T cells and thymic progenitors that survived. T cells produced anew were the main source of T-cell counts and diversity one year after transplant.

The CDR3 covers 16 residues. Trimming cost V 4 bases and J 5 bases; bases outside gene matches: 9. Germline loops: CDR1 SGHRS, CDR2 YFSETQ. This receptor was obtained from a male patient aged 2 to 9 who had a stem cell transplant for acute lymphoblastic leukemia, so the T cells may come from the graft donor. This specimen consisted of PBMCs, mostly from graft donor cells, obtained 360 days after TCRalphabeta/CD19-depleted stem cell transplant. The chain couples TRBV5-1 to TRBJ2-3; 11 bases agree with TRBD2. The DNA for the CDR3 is TGCGCCAGCAGCGTACCCGGGACTAGCGGCTTAGATACGCAGTATTTT. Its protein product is CASSVPGTSGLDTQYF.